Listed below are T cell receptor beta chains from one sample, sequenced in a study of PD-1 blockade in classical Hodgkin lymphoma. Using immunoSEQ multiplex PCR, the repertoire was profiled, and TCRdb retains in-frame clones only, with some absent. The sample shows around 27,000 clones, roughly 90% of them seen only once. The sequencing sample was made of CD4+ T cells from blood. Receptor source: a human donor with classical Hodgkin lymphoma. The CDR3 runs from the conserved cysteine through the conserved F or W. The D gene is left open where the match is weak. Some rows have no size entry. The others give once, few or many, or a class for an expanded clone.

v_gene,d_gene,j_gene,abundance,CDR3nt,CDR3aa
TRBV19,TRBD2,TRBJ2-1,NA,TGTGCCAGTAGCATGACTAGCGGGATCGCCAGCGAGCAGTTCTTC,CASSMTSGIASEQFF
TRBV6-6,TRBD1,TRBJ1-2,NA,TGTGCCAGCTCTCCGGACAGGGGTATTTACGGCTACACCTTC,CASSPDRGIYGYTF
TRBV9,TRBD1,TRBJ2-5,NA,TGTGCCAGCAGCAGAGGGGGCCCAGCTATGGAGACCCAGTACTTC,CASSRGGPAMETQYF
TRBV19,NA,TRBJ1-5,NA,TGTGCCAGTAGACGGACCCGCAATCAGCCCCAGCATTTT,CASRRTRNQPQHF
TRBV5-3,TRBD1,TRBJ1-1,few,TGTGCCAGAAGCCCACGGACAGGGAACACTGAAGCTTTCTTT,CARSPRTGNTEAFF
TRBV7-2,NA,TRBJ2-5,NA,TGTGCCAGCAGCCGGTGGAAAGAGACCCAGTACTTC,CASSRWKETQYF
TRBV18,NA,TRBJ1-1,NA,TGTGCCAGCTCATACCAGGGACAGAACACTGAAGCTTTCTTT,CASSYQGQNTEAFF
TRBV7-9,TRBD2,TRBJ2-2,NA,TGTGCCAGCAGCTCGCCGGGGTTGGCGGGGGCCGGGGAGCTGTTTTTT,CASSSPGLAGAGELFF
TRBV7-2,TRBD2,TRBJ2-2,NA,TGTGCCAGCAGACTAACTAGCGGGGACACCGGGGAGCTGTTTTTT,CASRLTSGDTGELFF
TRBV28,NA,TRBJ2-3,NA,TGTGCCAGCAGTTTACAAGGAGATACGCAGTATTTT,CASSLQGDTQYF
TRBV7-2,NA,TRBJ2-7,NA,TGTGCCAGCAGCTTAGTGGGAGTTTCCGAGCAGTACTTC,CASSLVGVSEQYF
TRBV7-2,NA,TRBJ2-5,NA,TGTGCCAGCAGCTTAGGAGGCAGCCAAGAGACCCAGTACTTC,CASSLGGSQETQYF
TRBV4-1,NA,TRBJ2-1,NA,TGCGCCAGCAGCCAGTTTGTCATGGGCAGCGGGCAGTTCTTC,CASSQFVMGSGQFF
TRBV28,NA,TRBJ1-5,NA,TGTGCCAGCAGTTTATTAGTCGGGGGCTATCAGCCCCAGCATTTT,CASSLLVGGYQPQHF
TRBV11-2,NA,TRBJ1-1,NA,TGTGCCAGCAGCTTACAACCTAACACTGAAGCTTTCTTT,CASSLQPNTEAFF
TRBV30,NA,TRBJ1-1,NA,TGTGCCTGGGAGGGTGGGATGAACACTGAAGCTTTCTTT,CAWEGGMNTEAFF
TRBV29-1,NA,TRBJ1-1,NA,TGCAGCGTTGCCCGACACCTGAACACTGAAGCTTTCTTT,CSVARHLNTEAFF
TRBV28,TRBD1,TRBJ2-1,NA,TGTGCCAGCACCTCCAGGGGGCTCTCCTACAATGAGCAGTTCTTC,CASTSRGLSYNEQFF
TRBV7-9,NA,TRBJ2-5,NA,TGTGCCAGCACCTACTCCCCCCGGAGGACCCAGTACTTC,CASTYSPRRTQYF
TRBV29-1,NA,TRBJ1-2,NA,TGCAGCGTGGGGGAACAATTAGACTATGGCTACACCTTC,CSVGEQLDYGYTF
TRBV7-6,TRBD2,TRBJ2-1,NA,TGTGCCAGCACCATTAGCGGGAGCGCCTACAATGAGCAGTTCTTC,CASTISGSAYNEQFF
TRBV28,TRBD1,TRBJ1-5,NA,TGTGCCAGCAGTCCCACAGGGGGCGGCAATCAGCCCCAGCATTTT,CASSPTGGGNQPQHF
TRBV18,TRBD2,TRBJ2-3,NA,TGTGCCAGCTCACCACGGGAGGGAGGATTCACAGATACGCAGTATTTT,CASSPREGGFTDTQYF
TRBV5-1,NA,TRBJ2-3,NA,TGCGCCAGCAGCACCGGACGCACAGATACGCAGTATTTT,CASSTGRTDTQYF
TRBV27,NA,TRBJ2-7,NA,TGTGCCAGCAGTTTGAGGGGGGGCCCCTCCGAGCAGTACTTC,CASSLRGGPSEQYF
TRBV28,NA,TRBJ1-1,few,TGTGCCACCTCAGGGACTGAAGCTTTCTTT,CATSGTEAFF
TRBV30,NA,TRBJ1-1,NA,TGTGCCTGGAGTGTGGGCAGAAACACTGAAGCTTTCTTT,CAWSVGRNTEAFF
TRBV13,TRBD2,TRBJ2-1,NA,TGTGCCAGCAGCTTAGAGGGCGGGAGCTCCTACAATGAGCAGTTCTTC,CASSLEGGSSYNEQFF
TRBV7-2,TRBD1,TRBJ2-2,NA,TGTGCCAGCAGCAAAAACAGGGGGCCAAACACCGGGGAGCTGTTTTTT,CASSKNRGPNTGELFF
TRBV6-5,TRBD1,TRBJ2-7,NA,TGTGCCAGCAGTCCACCGGACAGGGTCGACGAGCAGTACTTC,CASSPPDRVDEQYF
TRBV2,NA,TRBJ1-5,NA,TGTGCCAGCAGTGATACGGGGGGCAATCAGCCCCAGCATTTT,CASSDTGGNQPQHF
TRBV5-1,TRBD2,TRBJ2-7,NA,TGCGCCAGCAGCTTGGCACTAGCGGGAGACAACGAGCAGTACTTC,CASSLALAGDNEQYF